This is a list of T cell receptor beta chains from one sample in a study of shared clonotypes between healthy human individuals. TCRdb's table, derived via immunoSEQ multiplex PCR, lists solely in-frame clones and lacks some. The data show a few hundred thousand clones, just under 97% seen once. The source material was naive CD8+ T cells sorted from blood. These receptors originate from a woman aged 30 to 39 in good health. Each CDR3 is given without its conserved first and last residue. Not all rows give a size; the values are once, few, many and, for expanded clones, a class.

V gene | clone size | CDR3 protein
TRBV2 | . | ASSDSGTGAYEQY
TRBV7-9 | . | GASGGYTDTQY
TRBV28 | . | ASRPHSVAGGPETQY
TRBV9 | . | ASSGPNKGDIAPGYT
TRBV5-1 | . | ASSERAASYNEQF
TRBV27 | . | ASSWLAGYEQY
TRBV5-4 | . | ASSLEAGTSVYEQY
TRBV10-2 | . | ASSDIGTVNQPQH
TRBV5-6 | once | ASSRQAVSQY
TRBV7-9 | once | ASSLAGTGTTGELF
TRBV15 | . | ATSRLSSSTEAF
TRBV10-2 | once | ASSESSGYTEAF
TRBV7-9 | once | ASSREQAGETQY
TRBV28 | . | ASSLYGDRDTEAF
TRBV29-1 | . | SVEASGGYEQY
TRBV4-1 | . | ASSQVIGRGTEQF
TRBV28 | . | ASSTGQGRFDEQY
TRBV6-5 | . | ASSSTYGYT
TRBV5-8 | once | ASSFVWGTEAF
TRBV20-1 | once | SARAGNEQF
TRBV25-1 | once | ASSQTGFRSEAF
TRBV9 | . | ASSPRPGQGFNTEAF
TRBV27 | . | ASSPHRLVSEQF
TRBV13 | . | ASSYSGAEYEQY
TRBV27 | . | ASSGGGGIGVYEQY
TRBV6-1 | . | ASSSLADHYEQY
TRBV11-2 | . | ASSLEPSGNYEQY
TRBV30 | . | AWRGTSGSPEQF
TRBV9 | . | ASSEGQGTADTQY
TRBV19 | once | ASSLAGGRETQY
TRBV13 | . | ASSPPGWVAGDPQETQY
TRBV19 | . | ASSWNSGNTIY
TRBV11-2 | . | ASSPLGGTLHEQY
TRBV4-2 | . | ASSLGSPSYEQY
TRBV10-2 | . | ASSEGGVTQY
TRBV15 | . | ATGRGDPIGTNQPQH
TRBV10-1 | . | ATNPRSEGEY
TRBV5-3 | . | ARSSGLAGACEQF
TRBV28 | once | ASSFGKGGSYNEQF
TRBV10-3 | . | AISESRDWNTEAF
TRBV5-4 | . | ASSGTQSENTGELF
TRBV29-1 | . | SVESEAYEQY
TRBV27 | . | ASMGLRNTGELF
TRBV19 | . | ASSMWSSHEQY
TRBV15 | . | ATSISGHGYNEQF
TRBV5-1 | . | ASEFNGGEGTWTDTQY
TRBV5-6 | . | ASSTDGETQY
TRBV27 | once | ASSPGTSGGYYEQY
TRBV19 | . | ASSIAQSYEQY
TRBV13 | . | ASSFLGGDDRGDTQY
TRBV5-8 | . | AEISYNEQF
TRBV10-3 | . | AISGSVAYNEQF
TRBV7-9 | . | ASTFQGDFDTQY
TRBV27 | . | ASSFTATGLYEQY
TRBV29-1 | . | SVEDLPVGRGTGELF
TRBV15 | once | ATSRLAGGSTDTQY
TRBV9 | once | ASSVATYTDTQY